One and the same sample provided the 27 T cell receptor beta chains below, sequenced in a study of CXCR3-negative and CXCR3-positive naive CD8 T cells. UMI labels and 5' RACE were used to prepare the TRB cDNA libraries. TCRdb derives one entry per CDR3 protein from the 5' RACE reads, leaving out DNA. Recorded for this sample: fewer than 55,000 distinct CDR3 sequences. The sample taken for sequencing was naive CXCR3- CD8+ T cells from blood. This sample's subset: CD45RO-CCR7+CD27+CD95- naive CD8+ T cells lacking CXCR3 (TNR3-). The origin of the receptors is a human donor in good health. Some clones in this sample may be carry-over from other donors' samples.

The chain recombines TRBV6-2 or TRBV6-3 with TRBJ2-4. This CDR3 has 14 residues. The germline V gene encodes CDR1 MNHEY and CDR2 SVGEGT. This chain's CDR3 is CASSYSTSSDIQYF.

This rearrangement joins TRBV5-1 to TRBJ2-7. Per the germline V gene, CDR1 is SGHRS and CDR2 is YFSETQ. This CDR3 is 16 amino acids long. This CDR3 is CASSLFSLTASYEQYF. Full variable domain (outside the CDR3, taken from reference TRBV5-1 and TRBJ2-7): KAGVTQTPRYLIKTRGQQVTLSCSPISGHRSVSWYQQTPGQGLQFLFEYFSETQRNKGNFPGRFSGRQFSNSRSEMNVSTLELGDSALYLCASSLFSLTASYEQYFGPGTRLTVT.

The chain carries TRBV5-5 and TRBJ2-5. The germline gives CDR1 SGHKS, CDR2 YYEKEE (reference sequence). The CDR3 is 12 amino acids. The CDR3 here is CASSLDSETQYF.

The V call is TRBV29-1, the J call TRBJ2-7; TCRdb designates TRBD1, a call that cannot be tested without DNA. Germline CDR1 reads SQVTM; CDR2 reads ANQGSEA. The CDR3 runs 13 residues. CDR3 sequence: CSVGIGQSYEQYF.

V and J are TRBV7-3 and TRBJ1-1; the D call from TCRdb, TRBD1, cannot be confirmed without DNA. The germline gives CDR1 SGHTA, CDR2 FQGTGA. The CDR3 is 15 amino acids. CDR3 amino acids: CASSLSPGSNTEAFF.

V gene TRBV4-2 combines with J gene TRBJ2-7; TCRdb lists TRBD2, though no DNA is available to test this call. The CDR3 sequence is 15 residues long. The germline V gene has CDR1 LGHNA and CDR2 YNFKEQ. CDR3 protein: CASSLAGGPADEQYF.

The chain combines TRBV4-2 with TRBJ2-6. The CDR3 is made up of 16 amino acids. CDR1 LGHNA and CDR2 YNFKEQ come from the germline V gene. This chain's CDR3 is CSSSQDPGSGANVLTF.

V gene TRBV28 combines with J gene TRBJ2-1; TCRdb returns TRBD1, unconfirmable since there is no DNA. CDR1 is MDHEN, CDR2 SYDVKM, per germline. The CDR3 consists of 16 residues. The chain's CDR3 is CASSFPGHGSYNEQFF.

The chain uses TRBV7-2 and TRBJ2-1; TCRdb's D gene call, TRBD1, goes unchecked for lack of DNA. Germline assignment: CDR1 SGHTA and CDR2 FQGNSA. The CDR3 has 14 residues. The CDR3 here is CASSSLGAFNEQFF.

CDR3 protein: CSVILPGLVSTDTQYF. The chain has TRBV29-1 and TRBJ2-3; the D call from TCRdb, TRBD2, cannot be confirmed without DNA. The CDR3 loop spans 16 amino acids. The V gene's germline CDR1 is SQVTM and CDR2 ANQGSEA.

The rearrangement joins TRBV29-1 to TRBJ2-3; with no DNA, the TCRdb D assignment of TRBD1 cannot be verified. Germline V gene sequence: CDR1 SQVTM, CDR2 ANQGSEA. The length of the CDR3 is 14 residues. The CDR3 loop reads CSVEGGDHTDTQYF.

The chain has TRBV12-3 or TRBV12-4 and TRBJ1-1. The CDR3 is 17 amino acids. The CDR3: CASSFSSRSGSDTEAFF.

The chain employs TRBV28 and TRBJ2-1. CDR1 MDHEN and CDR2 SYDVKM come from the germline V gene. The CDR3 spans 15 residues. The CDR3 loop is CASSFRGPSENEQFF.

The gene calls are TRBV7-7 and TRBJ2-7; the D gene TCRdb calls, TRBD1, cannot be checked with no DNA. The CDR3 contains 14 residues. Looked up from germline, CDR1 is SSHAT and CDR2 is FNYEAQ (reference sequence). The CDR3 loop reads CASSLRRESYEQYF.

The chain has TRBV29-1 and TRBJ2-7; TCRdb names TRBD2, which stays unverified in the absence of DNA. Germline V gives CDR1 SQVTM, CDR2 ANQGSEA. This CDR3 has 14 amino acids. The CDR3: CSVGLEGAPYEQYF.

This chain joins TRBV6-2 or TRBV6-3 and TRBJ2-2. The germline V gene has CDR1 MNHEY and CDR2 SVGEGT. This CDR3 is built from 13 residues. The CDR3 region is CASSVQDTGELFF.

The chain is built from TRBV6-5 and TRBJ2-7. Germline CDR1 is MNHEY and CDR2 is SVGAGI. The CDR3 is 13 amino acids. The CDR3 protein is CASSKRQFHEQYF.

The chain combines TRBV27 with TRBJ2-3. Germline V gives CDR1 MNHEY, CDR2 SMNVEV (reference sequence). This CDR3 region has 13 residues. CDR3 amino acids: CASRADPTDTQYF.

V is TRBV7-8 and J is TRBJ2-7; with no DNA, the TCRdb D assignment of TRBD1 cannot be verified. Germline V gene lookup returns CDR1 SGHVS and CDR2 FQNEAQ. The CDR3 spans 14 residues. The CDR3 spells CASSPPGGPYEQYF.

The chain uses TRBV6-5 and TRBJ1-2; the TRBD1 assignment by TCRdb is unverifiable without DNA. Germline V gene data show CDR1 as MNHEY and CDR2 as SVGAGI. The CDR3 has 13 residues. CDR3 residues: CASRDSSYYGYTF.

The rearrangement joins TRBV27 to TRBJ1-5. CDR1 MNHEY and CDR2 SMNVEV come from the germline V gene (reference sequence). CDR3 length: 14 amino acids. CDR3 residues: CASSFRVARQPQHF.

The genes are TRBV7-9 and TRBJ1-5; the D call of TRBD1 rests on TCRdb alone, since no DNA is present to check it. This CDR3 has 15 amino acids. Germline V gives CDR1 SEHNR, CDR2 FQNEAQ (reference sequence). CDR3 sequence reads: CASSLARGANQPQHF.

The chain links TRBV4-3 to TRBJ2-1. CDR1 is LGHNA, CDR2 YSLEER, per germline. This CDR3 region has 13 residues. Here the CDR3 reads CASSQDLRNEQFF.

V gene TRBV10-3 combines with J gene TRBJ2-7. In germline, CDR1 is ENHRY, CDR2 SYGVKD. The CDR3 consists of 14 residues. CDR3 in amino acids: CAISESIKGYEQYF.

The chain is built from TRBV4-1 and TRBJ1-1. This CDR3 is built from 14 residues. The germline V gene has CDR1 MGHRA and CDR2 YSYEKL. The CDR3 sequence: CASSQAKGDTEAFF.

The gene calls are TRBV29-1 and TRBJ2-7; TCRdb's D gene call, TRBD1, goes unchecked for lack of DNA. The CDR3 length is 14 residues. The germline V gene encodes CDR1 SQVTM and CDR2 ANQGSEA. CDR3 amino acids: CSVEAQGNSYEQYF.

CDR3 residues: CASSERQGSDTQYF. The chain couples TRBV5-1 to TRBJ2-3; TCRdb names TRBD1, which stays unverified in the absence of DNA. The CDR3 sequence is 14 residues long. Looked up from germline, CDR1 is SGHRS and CDR2 is YFSETQ.